The present T cell receptor beta chain was sequenced within a study of T cell responses to AZD1222 COVID-19 vaccine. Repertoires were generated with immunoSEQ multiplex PCR, while TCRdb's copy carries only in-frame clones and drops some. The sample lists more than 100,000 clones, roughly 91% seen once, with 4% to 6% in the top ten. The germline V gene has CDR1 SGDLS and CDR2 YYNGEE. V lost 0 bases and J lost 6, with 7 bases in between. The CDR3 length is 13 residues. The starting material was peripheral blood, obtained 28 days after the second AZD1222 dose. The clonotype comes from an adult who received the AZD1222 COVID-19 vaccine. V and J are TRBV9 and TRBJ2-1; no definite D call. The CDR3 loop reads CASSVASSNEQFF. As DNA, the CDR3 is TGTGCCAGCAGCGTAGCCTCGAGCAATGAGCAGTTCTTC.